This TCR beta chain was obtained from a study of neurological immune-mediated disorders. Whole-study results and caveats: Repertoires from 18 of 34 multiple sclerosis patients grouped phylogenetically into a related-CDR3 cluster, suggesting a possible signature. Any association between clinical or MRI features and the multiple sclerosis repertoire cluster was absent.

Trimming took 1 base from V and 0 from J, leaving 10 bases between them. The CDR3 extends over 17 amino acids. The germline CDR1 and CDR2 sequences are SEHNR and FQNEAQ (reference sequence). This clonotype rates as medium-sized (0.01 to 0.1%). The antigen is undetermined. Time point reported: longitudinal time-point 1 (baseline). The cDNA was synthesized by 5'RACE incorporating 10-nucleotide random UMIs. TCRdb redid the calling of the 5' RACE reads with MiXCR, one entry per CDR3 protein. The sample has tens of thousands of distinct CDR3 sequences, under 4% seen once. The TCR comes from a woman aged 55 to 70 with multiple sclerosis. The gene calls are TRBV7-9 and TRBJ2-6, with D possibly TRBD1 on 6 matching bases. Input material: PBMCs. The CDR3 protein is CASSLDRVPSGANVLTF. The CDR3 region has the DNA TGTGCCAGCAGCTTAGACAGGGTTCCCTCTGGGGCCAACGTCCTGACTTTC. Full variable domain (rest looked up from reference TRBV7-9 and TRBJ2-6): DTGVSQNPRHKITKRGQNVTFRCDPISEHNRLYWYRQTLGQGPEFLTYFQNEAQLEKSRLLSDRFSAERPKGSFSTLEIQRTEQGDSAMYLCASSLDRVPSGANVLTFGAGSRLTVL.